This entry is about one T cell receptor beta chain. The record originates from a study of blood T cell repertoires in COVID-19. About the research overall: Italy, Spain and the United States were the sources of the convalescent and acute COVID-19 samples. PBMCs, B-cell-depleted T cells, or T cells were the source of the cDNA or gDNA that made up the material.

Germline assignment: CDR1 SGHRS and CDR2 YFSETQ. Trimming cost V 5 bases and J 8 bases, with 13 bases left between them. This CDR3 has 13 residues. How the authors handled the data: From reference gene primer amplification, estimates of nucleated cell counts were derived. The repertoire was sequenced with immunoSEQ multiplex PCR; TCRdb's copy has only in-frame clones and lacks some. V and J calls plus clone size are reproduced from that table; the DNA served to infer D and trimming. The top ten clones hold 4.5% to 5.5% of a sample with tens of thousands of clones, more than 75% of them seen once. The V and J genes are TRBV5-1 and TRBJ2-2; a possible D gene is TRBD2 (5 bases). Sample: peripheral blood. The TCR originated in a man aged 45-60 years with active or convalescent COVID-19. CDR3 sequence: CASRVDSAGELFF. CDR3 sequence (DNA): TGCGCCAGCAGGGTTGATAGCGCAGGGGAGCTGTTTTTT.